The rows below give T cell receptor beta chains drawn from one sample of a study of cytomegalovirus exposure and HLA in healthy donors. TCRdb's table, derived via immunoSEQ multiplex PCR, lists solely in-frame clones and lacks some. The data hold around 91,000 clones, with approximately 88% observed a single time. What was sequenced was PBMCs. These receptors originate from a man in his late teens or twenties in good health and CMV-seronegative. Both conserved end residues are part of each CDR3. The order of the fields is CDR3 protein, CDR3 DNA, J gene, V gene, D gene, CDR3 length, clone size. A D gene is named only where the DNA matches it firmly. Some rows mark clone size as missing; the rest say once, few, many or name a class of expanded clone.

CTGTSGRAYEQYF,TGTACTGGGACTAGCGGGAGAGCCTACGAGCAGTACTTC,TRBJ2-7,TRBV29-1,TRBD2,13,few
CASSSSPREVSYNEQFF,TGTGCCAGCAGTTCCTCTCCGCGGGAAGTGTCCTACAATGAGCAGTTCTTC,TRBJ2-1,TRBV27,.,17,.
CASSRTSGAYNEQFF,TGTGCCAGCAGTAGGACTAGCGGGGCCTACAATGAGCAGTTCTTC,TRBJ2-1,TRBV6-5,TRBD2,15,.
CASSQERTSGVGEQFF,TGTGCCAGCAGCCAAGAGAGGACTAGCGGCGTCGGTGAGCAGTTCTTC,TRBJ2-1,TRBV4-2,TRBD2,16,few
CASSSTGARGEKLFF,TGTGCCAGCAGCTCAACAGGGGCTCGGGGTGAAAAACTGTTTTTT,TRBJ1-4,TRBV5-4,TRBD1,15,.
CASADRNTEAFF,TGCGCCAGCGCCGACAGGAACACTGAAGCTTTCTTT,TRBJ1-1,TRBV10-1,.,12,.
CATSRGSAAQTQYF,TGTGCCACCAGCAGAGGTAGCGCTGCTCAGACCCAGTACTTC,TRBJ2-5,TRBV15,.,14,.
CASSLQATNEKLFF,TGTGCCAGCAGCTTACAAGCGACTAATGAAAAACTGTTTTTT,TRBJ1-4,TRBV7-9,.,14,.
CASSRDRGTNYGYTF,TGTGCCAGCAGTCGGGACAGGGGGACTAACTATGGCTACACCTTC,TRBJ1-2,TRBV6-5,TRBD1,15,once
CASSEAGSQSSYEQYF,TGTGCCAGCAGTGAAGCGGGCAGCCAGAGCTCCTACGAGCAGTACTTC,TRBJ2-7,TRBV6-1,.,16,few
CASSLVTGTTEAFF,TGCGCCAGCAGCTTGGTTACAGGGACCACTGAAGCTTTCTTT,TRBJ1-1,TRBV5-1,.,14,once
CASSLEASGLGRTDTQYF,TGTGCCAGCAGCTTAGAGGCTAGCGGATTGGGCCGCACAGATACGCAGTATTTT,TRBJ2-3,TRBV7-2,TRBD2,18,.
CASSPNAGTSYNEQFF,TGCGCCAGCAGCCCCAACGCTGGGACAAGCTACAATGAGCAGTTCTTC,TRBJ2-1,TRBV5-1,.,16,.
CASSRDRVSYEQYF,TGTGCCAGCAGCCGGGACAGGGTCTCCTACGAGCAGTACTTC,TRBJ2-7,TRBV7-9,TRBD1,14,.
CASLGEHNQPQHF,TGTGCCAGCCTCGGGGAGCACAATCAGCCCCAGCATTTT,TRBJ1-5,TRBV6-1,.,13,.
CASSGTGTGTSEAFF,TGTGCCAGCAGTGGAACCGGGACAGGGACTTCTGAAGCTTTCTTT,TRBJ1-1,TRBV6-1,TRBD1,15,once
CASTPDASGNYEQYF,TGTGCCAGCACGCCCGATGCTAGCGGAAACTACGAGCAGTACTTC,TRBJ2-7,TRBV6-6,TRBD2,15,.
CASSLNTGPPYNEQFF,TGTGCCAGCAGTTTAAACACAGGGCCCCCCTACAATGAGCAGTTCTTC,TRBJ2-1,TRBV6-5,.,16,.
CASSTPSGTRGNEQFF,TGTGCCAGTAGTACACCTAGCGGGACGAGGGGCAATGAGCAGTTCTTC,TRBJ2-1,TRBV19,TRBD2,16,few
CASSQGGSLYGYTF,TGTGCCAGTAGCCAAGGGGGCTCTCTCTATGGCTACACCTTC,TRBJ1-2,TRBV19,TRBD1,14,.
CASSPQTGENTEAFF,TGTGCCAGCAGCCCCCAGACAGGGGAGAACACTGAAGCTTTCTTT,TRBJ1-1,TRBV9,TRBD1,15,.
CASSDLIPGGNGYTF,TGCGCCAGCAGTGACTTAATACCAGGGGGCAATGGCTACACCTTC,TRBJ1-2,TRBV10-2,TRBD1,15,.
CASSYGGSSGNTIYF,TGTGCCAGCAGTTACGGGGGCTCCTCTGGAAACACCATATATTTT,TRBJ1-3,TRBV6-6,.,15,.
CASSFRALNTEAFF,TGTGCCAGCAGCTTTAGAGCTTTAAACACTGAAGCTTTCTTT,TRBJ1-1,TRBV7-9,.,14,.
CASSSSVPDEQYF,TGTGCCAGCAGCTCGTCAGTGCCCGACGAGCAGTACTTC,TRBJ2-7,TRBV5-6,.,13,.
CASSYARGVANEKLFF,TGTGCCAGCAGTTACGCCAGGGGGGTGGCTAATGAAAAACTGTTTTTT,TRBJ1-4,TRBV6-5,TRBD1,16,few
CASSPKRRGTDTEAFF,TGTGCCAGCTCACCAAAACGACGGGGGACTGACACTGAAGCTTTCTTT,TRBJ1-1,TRBV18,.,16,.
CASSDLSGTSTDTQYF,TGTGCCAGCAGCGACCTCTCCGGGACTAGCACAGATACGCAGTATTTT,TRBJ2-3,TRBV5-5,.,16,.
CASSPRSQLNTEAFF,TGTGCCAGCAGTCCTCGGTCCCAACTGAACACTGAAGCTTTCTTT,TRBJ1-1,TRBV27,.,15,.
CASSLRGQGAPGPKGKLFF,TGTGCCAGCAGCTTGAGGGGACAGGGAGCGCCCGGCCCTAAAGGAAAACTGTTTTTT,TRBJ1-4,TRBV5-6,TRBD1,19,.
CASSQVKQGNYEQYF,TGCGCCAGCAGCCAAGTAAAACAGGGGAACTACGAGCAGTACTTC,TRBJ2-7,TRBV4-1,TRBD1,15,.
CASTTPGQGTYEQYF,TGTGCCAGCACCACTCCGGGACAGGGCACCTACGAGCAGTACTTC,TRBJ2-7,TRBV6-5,TRBD1,15,once
CASSWGGVLTF,TGCGCCAGCAGCTGGGGAGGTGTCCTGACTTTC,TRBJ2-6,TRBV5-1,.,11,.
CASSLWEGENYGYTF,TGTGCCAGCAGCTTGTGGGAAGGGGAAAACTATGGCTACACCTTC,TRBJ1-2,TRBV7-9,.,15,.
CASRDLKRGTEAFF,TGTGCCAGCAGGGATTTGAAAAGGGGCACTGAAGCTTTCTTT,TRBJ1-1,TRBV2,.,14,few
CASSYPGQGTAEQFF,TGTGCCAGCAGCTACCCGGGACAGGGAACGGCTGAGCAGTTCTTC,TRBJ2-1,TRBV5-6,TRBD1,15,.
CASSDRGLETRAGTQYF,TGCGCCAGCAGTGATCGGGGACTGGAGACTAGAGCCGGGACCCAGTACTTC,TRBJ2-5,TRBV10-2,.,17,.
CASSATGTGDYGYTF,TGCGCCAGCAGCGCAACGGGGACAGGCGACTATGGCTACACCTTC,TRBJ1-2,TRBV5-1,TRBD1,15,.
CASSPSGGSTEAFF,TGTGCCAGCAGCCCTTCAGGGGGCTCCACTGAAGCTTTCTTT,TRBJ1-1,TRBV7-9,TRBD1,14,.
CASSSAGGSYEQYF,TGTGCCAGCAGCTCAGCGGGAGGCTCCTACGAGCAGTACTTC,TRBJ2-7,TRBV11-3,TRBD2,14,.
CASSLRGNQPQHF,TGTGCCAGCAGCCTACGGGGCAATCAGCCCCAGCATTTT,TRBJ1-5,TRBV7-6,.,13,few
CASSFGLAGGPEQFF,TGCGCCAGCAGCTTTGGACTAGCGGGAGGGCCTGAGCAGTTCTTC,TRBJ2-1,TRBV5-1,TRBD2,15,.
CASSTTGAGNEKLFF,TGCGCCAGCAGCACAACAGGGGCCGGTAATGAAAAACTGTTTTTT,TRBJ1-4,TRBV5-1,TRBD1,15,few
CASNKIAGNTYEQYF,TGTGCCAGCAACAAGATAGCGGGAAACACTTACGAGCAGTACTTC,TRBJ2-7,TRBV11-2,TRBD2,15,.
CASLQSSGANVLTF,TGTGCCAGCCTACAGTCCTCTGGGGCCAACGTCCTGACTTTC,TRBJ2-6,TRBV6-5,.,14,.
CASSLLTGTGDTGELFF,TGTGCCAGCTCACTCCTAACCGGGACAGGGGACACCGGGGAGCTGTTTTTT,TRBJ2-2,TRBV18,TRBD1,17,.
CASSSRGYEQYF,TGTGCCAGCAGTTCCAGGGGCTACGAGCAGTACTTC,TRBJ2-7,TRBV6-5,.,12,.
CASSYGTGGQKTEAFF,TGCGCCAGCAGCTACGGGACAGGGGGCCAGAAAACTGAAGCTTTCTTT,TRBJ1-1,TRBV5-1,TRBD1,16,.
CASSSGTGRRELFF,TGTGCCAGCAGTTCCGGGACAGGACGACGGGAACTGTTTTTT,TRBJ1-4,TRBV6-5,TRBD1,14,few
CASSYLDTAEAFF,TGTGCCAGCAGTTACCTTGACACGGCTGAAGCTTTCTTT,TRBJ1-1,TRBV6-5,.,13,.
CASSELLRYGYTF,TGTGCCAGCAGTGAATTACTCCGATATGGCTACACCTTC,TRBJ1-2,TRBV2,.,13,.
CASSSTVAGHGYTF,TGCGCCAGCAGCTCCACCGTGGCAGGCCATGGCTACACCTTC,TRBJ1-2,TRBV5-1,.,14,.
CASSSGTSIYNEQFF,TGTGCCAGTAGCTCCGGGACTAGCATCTACAATGAGCAGTTCTTC,TRBJ2-1,TRBV19,TRBD2,15,once
CASSKGGMGLAGVYNEQFF,TGTGCCAGCAGCAAAGGGGGGATGGGGCTAGCGGGAGTCTACAATGAGCAGTTCTTC,TRBJ2-1,TRBV21-1,.,19,.
CASSPPGQALHEQYF,TGTGCCAGCAGTCCCCCGGGACAGGCCCTCCACGAGCAGTACTTC,TRBJ2-7,TRBV28,TRBD1,15,once